This T cell receptor (beta chain) came from a study of T-cell memory formation after mild COVID-19. About the research overall: There were largely donor-specific TCR clusters.

In its sample, this clonotype was seen a few times. Its antigen is as yet unknown. CDR1 MNHNS and CDR2 SASEGT come from the germline V gene. The CDR3 has 14 amino acids. V was pared by 7 bases and J by 6 bases, with 19 bases between. A 5'RACE reaction primed in the constant segment made cDNA libraries of TCR alpha and TCR beta, and these carried sample barcodes and UMIs. TCRdb itself ran the 5' RACE reads through MiXCR, one entry per CDR3 protein. Here the sample spans just under 350,000 distinct CDR3 sequences, roughly 13% being singletons. General study results and limits: Contracting clones, day 15 to 85, had balanced CD4/CD8, and later expanders favored CD4+. Memory cells collected pre-infection included some clones that later responded, suggesting cross-reactive memory joined.

The chain employs TRBV6-1 and TRBJ2-7; D perhaps matches TRBD2 (6 bases). The clonotype comes from a man between 18 and 35 years old who had mild COVID-19 (a few samples of this study predate the infection). Cell type and time point are not known. Material: PBMCs or a T cell subset sorted from them (not recorded which). CDR3 amino acids: CASISGLPRSEQYF. Here the CDR3 DNA reads TGTGCCAGCATCTCGGGACTTCCTCGCTCCGAGCAGTACTTC.